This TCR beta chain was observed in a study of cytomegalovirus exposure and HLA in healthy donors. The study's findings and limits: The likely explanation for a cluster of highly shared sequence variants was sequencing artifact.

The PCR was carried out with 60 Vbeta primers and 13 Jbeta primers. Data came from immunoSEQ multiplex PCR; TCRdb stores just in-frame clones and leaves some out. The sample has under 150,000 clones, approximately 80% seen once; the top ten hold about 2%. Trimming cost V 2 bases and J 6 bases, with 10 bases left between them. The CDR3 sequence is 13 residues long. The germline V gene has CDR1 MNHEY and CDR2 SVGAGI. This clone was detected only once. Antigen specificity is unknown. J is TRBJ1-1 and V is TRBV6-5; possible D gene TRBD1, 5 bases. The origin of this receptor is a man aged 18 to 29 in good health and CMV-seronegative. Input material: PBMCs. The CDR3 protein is CASSYRKGPEAFF. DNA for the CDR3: TGTGCCAGCAGTTACAGGAAGGGGCCTGAAGCTTTCTTT.